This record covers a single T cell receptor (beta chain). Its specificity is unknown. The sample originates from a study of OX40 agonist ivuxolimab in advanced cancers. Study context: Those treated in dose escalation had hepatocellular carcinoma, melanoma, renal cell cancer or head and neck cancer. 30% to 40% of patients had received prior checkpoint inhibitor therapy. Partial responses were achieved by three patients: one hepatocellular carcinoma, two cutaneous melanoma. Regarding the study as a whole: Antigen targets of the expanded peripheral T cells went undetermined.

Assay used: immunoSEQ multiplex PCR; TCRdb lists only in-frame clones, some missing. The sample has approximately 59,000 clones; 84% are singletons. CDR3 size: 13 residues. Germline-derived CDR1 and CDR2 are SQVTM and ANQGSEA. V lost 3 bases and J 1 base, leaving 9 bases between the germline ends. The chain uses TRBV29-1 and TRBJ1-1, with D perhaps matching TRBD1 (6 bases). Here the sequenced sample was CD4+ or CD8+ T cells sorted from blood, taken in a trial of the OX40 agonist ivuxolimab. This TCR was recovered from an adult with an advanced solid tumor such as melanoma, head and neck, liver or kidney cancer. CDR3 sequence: CSVEGGPNTEAFF. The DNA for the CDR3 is TGCAGCGTTGAGGGGGGGCCGAACACTGAAGCTTTCTTT.